Following are 31 T cell receptor beta chains from one sample sequenced in a study of cytomegalovirus exposure and HLA in healthy donors. Primers for the PCR totalled 60 Vbeta and 13 Jbeta. Sequenced by immunoSEQ multiplex PCR; TCRdb stores in-frame clones only, minus some. The sample carries tens of thousands of clones, nearly 70% recorded once. Specimen: PBMCs. These receptors were collected from a man aged 25-45 years in good health and CMV-seronegative.

The sample holds a few counts of this clone. One end of the junction is discordant with germline, which a read error may explain. The chain carries TRBV4-3 and TRBJ1-1; 7 positions match TRBD1. CDR1 LGHNA and CDR2 YSLEER come from the germline V gene. CDR3 size: 14 residues. The CDR3 reads CASSQEDRNAEAFF. CDR3 DNA: TGCGCCAGCAGCCAAGAGGACAGGAACGCTGAAGCTTTCTTT.

The rearrangement joins TRBV5-1 to TRBJ2-2; TRBD1 is a possible D gene (5 bases). Germline V lookup: CDR1 SGHRS, CDR2 YFSETQ. The CDR3 has 14 amino acids. Trimming removed 4 bases at V and 2 bases at J, with 9 bases between. The CDR3 protein is CASSRGGNTGELFF. The CDR3 DNA is TGCGCCAGCAGCAGGGGCGGAAACACCGGGGAGCTGTTTTTT.

This clone was found a few times. The gene calls are TRBV6-5 and TRBJ2-5; D uncertain. The germline V gene has CDR1 MNHEY and CDR2 SVGAGI. Trimming stripped 5 bases from V and 1 base from J, with 8 bases between. The CDR3 contains 13 residues. CDR3 amino acids: CASSQEPQETQYF. In DNA, the CDR3 is TGTGCCAGCAGTCAGGAACCCCAAGAGACCCAGTACTTC.

This chain links TRBV16 with TRBJ2-3, with unresolved D. V lost 0 bases and J lost 0, with 4 bases in between. There are 14 residues in the CDR3. Germline loops: CDR1 KGHSY, CDR2 FQNENV. CDR3 nucleotides: TGTGCCAGCAGCCAATCCCAAAGCACAGATACGCAGTATTTT. Its protein product is CASSQSQSTDTQYF.

CDR3 amino acids: CARSFCRDRVLRWQYF. The CDR3 region has the DNA TGTGCCAGAAGCTTCTGCCGGGACAGGGTCCTACGGTGGCAGTACTTC. This chain links TRBV5-3 with TRBJ2-7; 9 bases fit TRBD1. TRBV5-3 qualifies as an ORF whose function is uncertain. Germline trimming cut 2 bases from V and 9 bases from J; bases unmatched to any gene: 15. The CDR3 sequence is 16 residues long.

The chain links TRBV6-5 to TRBJ1-4, with 7 positions matching TRBD1. The V and J ends lost 6 bases and 6 bases, in that order; junction bases with no gene match: 4. The CDR3 loop spans 13 amino acids. Per the germline V gene, CDR1 is MNHEY and CDR2 is SVGAGI. CDR3 coding DNA: TGTGCCAGCAGACAGGGGTTGGATGAAAAACTGTTTTTT. This translates into CASRQGLDEKLFF.

This clone came up once. The chain has TRBV28 and TRBJ1-3; D gene unclear. Looked up from germline, CDR1 is MDHEN and CDR2 is SYDVKM. The CDR3 runs 13 residues. V lost 8 bases and J lost 8, with 16 bases in between. CDR3 in amino acids: CASERRRQDTIYF. The CDR3 DNA is TGTGCCAGCGAGAGGAGGAGGCAGGACACCATATATTTT.

CDR3 residues: CASSLALSVAFF. The CDR3 DNA reads TGTGCCAGCAGCTTGGCTCTCTCCGTGGCTTTCTTT. This sequence joins TRBV5-6 and TRBJ1-1; D uncertain. Germline V gene sequence: CDR1 SGHDT, CDR2 YYEEEE. CDR3 length equals 12 residues. Trimming pared 0 bases from V and 11 bases from J, leaving 11 bases between.

The chain employs TRBV29-1 and TRBJ1-2; 8 bases are shared with TRBD1. The CDR3 has 13 amino acids. CDR1 SQVTM and CDR2 ANQGSEA come from the germline V gene. Trimming took 6 bases from V and 6 from J; bases not matched to a gene: 9. Written as DNA, the CDR3 is TGCAGCGTCCTAGGACAGGGAAGGAATGGCTACACCTTC. Its translation is CSVLGQGRNGYTF.

This chain connects TRBV29-1 to TRBJ2-7, with 11 bases that match TRBD1. This CDR3 is 14 amino acids long. Germline values: CDR1 SQVTM, CDR2 ANQGSEA. V lost 4 bases to trimming and J lost 7 bases; unmatched junction nucleotides: 9. Here the CDR3 DNA reads TGCAGCGTTGGGGCCGGACAGGGGGCGGGAGAGCAGTACTTC. Its protein is CSVGAGQGAGEQYF.

The rearrangement links TRBV11-2 to TRBJ1-4; 8 bases line up with TRBD1. Trimming at V came to 5 bases and at J to 7 bases, leaving 6 bases not matched to a gene. Germline V CDR1 and CDR2: SGHAT, FQNNGV. The CDR3 is made up of 14 amino acids. The CDR3 sequence is CASSLQGAGEKLFF. CDR3 DNA sequence: TGTGCCAGCAGCCTCCAGGGGGCTGGTGAAAAACTGTTTTTT. The full variable domain, in which reference TRBV11-2 and TRBJ1-4 provide the parts outside the CDR3, is EAGVAQSPRYKIIEKRQSVAFWCNPISGHATLYWYQQILGQGPKLLIQFQNNGVVDDSQLPKDRFSAERLKGVDSTLKIQPAKLEDSAVYLCASSLQGAGEKLFFGSGTQLSVL.

This chain connects TRBV13 to TRBJ1-1; maybe TRBD1 (5 bases). Germline assignment: CDR1 PRHDT and CDR2 FYEKMQ (reference sequence). This CDR3 contains 14 residues. The V gene lost 4 bases and the J gene lost 2 bases, with 11 bases spanning the gap. The CDR3 bases are TGTGCCAGCAGCTCCTGGGGGGTTAACACTGAAGCTTTCTTT. This codes for CASSSWGVNTEAFF.

The chain employs TRBV4-1 and TRBJ2-7; weak D call: TRBD2 (5 bases). Trimming took 1 base from V and 7 from J, leaving 11 bases between them. Germline lookup yields CDR1 MGHRA and CDR2 YSYEKL. This CDR3 contains 13 residues. This CDR3 is CASSQVRGEEQYF. CDR3 DNA: TGCGCCAGCAGCCAAGTACGGGGTGAGGAGCAGTACTTC.

This chain links TRBV4-1 with TRBJ2-1, with 7 bases matching TRBD1. The CDR3 runs 13 residues. The J segment lost 6 bases and the V segment lost 3 bases, leaving 2 bases of the junction unmatched. Germline V gives CDR1 MGHRA, CDR2 YSYEKL. This chain's CDR3 is CASSHYRGNEQFF. DNA of the CDR3: TGCGCCAGCAGCCATTACAGGGGCAATGAGCAGTTCTTC.

The chain is built from TRBV20-1 and TRBJ1-2; D not certain. Germline V lookup: CDR1 DFQATT, CDR2 SNEGSKA (reference sequence). The CDR3 runs 11 residues. As DNA, the CDR3 is TGCGGAATAGCGTTTAACTATGGCTACACCTTC. It yields the protein CGIAFNYGYTF.

The gene calls are TRBV10-3 and TRBJ1-1; TRBD1 agrees at 8 bases. V was pared by 6 bases and J by 4 bases, with 7 bases of the junction left unmatched. Germline values: CDR1 ENHRY, CDR2 SYGVKD. The CDR3 totals 14 residues. CDR3 DNA: TGTGCCATCAGAGCCATAACAGGGGGCACTGAAGCTTTCTTT. Amino acids: CAIRAITGGTEAFF.

The table lists this clone with a count of one. The chain uses TRBV4-2 and TRBJ2-7, with 7 bases aligning to TRBD1. Trimming removed 2 bases from V and 3 bases from J; junction bases left unmatched: 1. This CDR3 is built from 13 residues. Germline assignment: CDR1 LGHNA and CDR2 YNFKEQ. This CDR3 is CASSQTGDYEQYF. CDR3 nucleotides: TGTGCCAGCAGCCAAACAGGGGACTACGAGCAGTACTTC.

The chain is built from TRBV7-9 and TRBJ2-7; 7 bases match TRBD2. Germline lookup yields CDR1 SEHNR and CDR2 FQNEAQ (reference sequence). V lost 7 bases and J lost 6; bases outside the gene matches: 9. This CDR3 is built from 13 residues. The CDR3 sequence: CASTPGREVEQYF. In DNA, the CDR3 is TGTGCCAGCACCCCTGGCCGGGAGGTCGAGCAGTACTTC.

V gene TRBV5-4 combines with J gene TRBJ1-6, with D possibly matching TRBD1 (5 bases). This CDR3 is built from 14 residues. From germline, CDR1 is SGHNT and CDR2 YYREEE (reference sequence). V lost 3 bases and J 7 bases, leaving 11 bases between the germline ends. The CDR3 here is CASSSGRGNSPLHF. CDR3 bases: TGTGCCAGCAGCTCGGGACGGGGGAATTCACCCCTCCACTTT.

This chain joins TRBV29-1 and TRBJ2-7, with 10 bases identical to TRBD1. J lost 2 bases, V lost 6 bases, and 7 bases had no gene match. The CDR3 is 14 residues long. In germline, CDR1 is SQVTM, CDR2 ANQGSEA. The CDR3 region is CSVSAGTGAYEQYF. DNA for the CDR3: TGCAGCGTCTCAGCCGGGACAGGGGCCTACGAGCAGTACTTC.

The genes are TRBV7-2 and TRBJ2-4, with 10 nucleotides matching TRBD1. V shed 5 bases, J shed 3 bases, and the junction held 7 bases outside the gene matches. There are 16 residues in the CDR3. Germline V gene sequence: CDR1 SGHTA, CDR2 FQGNSA. The DNA of the CDR3 is TGTGCCAGCAGCGCCTCGACAGGGGGCGACAAAAACATTCAGTACTTC. It specifies CASSASTGGDKNIQYF.

The rearrangement uses TRBV29-1 and TRBJ1-4; D gene uncertain. Germline CDR1 is SQVTM and CDR2 is ANQGSEA. Trimming pared 4 bases from V and 5 bases from J, leaving 17 bases between. CDR3 length: 15 amino acids. The CDR3 DNA reads TGCAGCGTTGTGTGGGCCGGCTCTAGCAATGAAAAACTGTTTTTT. Protein: CSVVWAGSSNEKLFF.

This chain's CDR3 is CASSGGTVLRNTEAFF. DNA for the CDR3: TGTGCCAGCAGCGGTGGGACAGTCCTCCGAAACACTGAAGCTTTCTTT. V and J are TRBV5-4 and TRBJ1-1, with 7 nucleotides matching TRBD1. In germline, CDR1 is SGHNT, CDR2 YYREEE (reference sequence). Trimming at V came to 4 bases and at J to 2 bases, leaving 11 bases not matched to a gene. This CDR3 is 16 amino acids long. Together with reference TRBV5-4 and TRBJ1-1, the CDR3 gives the full variable domain: ETGVTQSPTHLIKTRGQQVTLRCSSQSGHNTVSWYQQALGQGPQFIFQYYREEENGRGNFPPRFSGLQFPNYSSELNVNALELDDSALYLCASSGGTVLRNTEAFFGQGTRLTVV.

The V call is TRBV29-1, the J call TRBJ2-7, with 8 bases matching TRBD2. Germline V gives CDR1 SQVTM, CDR2 ANQGSEA. Unmatched junction bases numbered 5, after V lost 2 bases and J lost 5 bases. CDR3 size: 13 residues. The CDR3 coding sequence is TGCAGCGTTGAATCCGGGAGGGTCGACGAGCAGTACTTC. Its protein product is CSVESGRVDEQYF.

This sequence joins TRBV10-1 and TRBJ1-5; the D gene is possibly TRBD1 (5 bases). Germline V gene lookup returns CDR1 WNHNN and CDR2 SYGVQD (reference sequence). The CDR3 loop spans 14 amino acids. V lost 0 bases, J lost 2 bases, and 5 bases lay in between. CDR3 amino acids: CASSESRGNQPQHF. In nucleotides, the CDR3 is TGCGCCAGCAGTGAGTCCAGGGGCAATCAGCCCCAGCATTTT.

The chain couples TRBV5-4 to TRBJ1-1; D ambiguous. CDR1 and CDR2 (germline): SGHNT, YYREEE (reference sequence). V shed 4 bases and J shed 10 bases, with 17 bases lying between them. The CDR3 totals 13 residues. The CDR3 is CASSPETGTRAFF. For the CDR3, the DNA is TGTGCCAGCAGCCCTGAGACTGGAACAAGAGCTTTCTTT.

The CDR3 sequence: CASSSGEGVGQPQHF. The CDR3 nucleotides are TGTGCCAGCAGCTCGGGCGAGGGGGTAGGTCAGCCCCAGCATTTT. This chain joins TRBV7-9 and TRBJ1-5; D might be TRBD1 (6 bases). The V gene's germline CDR1 is SEHNR and CDR2 FQNEAQ (reference sequence). This CDR3 has 15 residues. Trimming cost V 4 bases and J 6 bases, with 16 bases left between them.

The chain employs TRBV5-4 and TRBJ1-2, with 9 bases matching TRBD1. CDR1 and CDR2 from the germline V gene are SGHNT and YYREEE (reference sequence). This CDR3 has 14 amino acids. V gave up 4 bases and J gave up 3 bases; unmatched junction bases: 4. CDR3 protein: CASSRRDRDYGYTF. The CDR3 region has the DNA TGTGCCAGCAGCCGCAGGGACAGGGACTATGGCTACACCTTC.

This chain uses TRBV7-6 with TRBJ1-2; D gene unclear. The germline CDR1 and CDR2 sequences are SGHVS and FNYEAQ. The CDR3 consists of 15 residues. The V and J ends lost 2 bases and 2 bases respectively, with 12 bases between them. The CDR3 DNA reads as TGTGCCAGCAGCTTATTGTCTGAGTCCAACTATGGCTACACCTTC. Translating it yields CASSLLSESNYGYTF.

The chain employs TRBV29-1 and TRBJ1-1, with a weak D call TRBD1 (5 bases). The CDR3 has 13 residues. CDR1 and CDR2 (germline): SQVTM, ANQGSEA. Trimming stripped 7 bases from V and 3 bases from J, with 15 bases between. The CDR3 is CSGGDQGYTEAFF. The CDR3 DNA reads TGCAGCGGGGGGGACCAAGGGTACACTGAAGCTTTCTTT. Complete variable domain (other parts from reference TRBV29-1 and TRBJ1-1): SAVISQKPSRDICQRGTSLTIQCQVDSQVTMMFWYRQQPGQSLTLIATANQGSEATYESGFVIDKFPISRPNLTFSTLTVSNMSPEDSSIYLCSGGDQGYTEAFFGQGTRLTVV.

V usage is TRBV6-5 and J usage is TRBJ2-2; 8 bases fit TRBD1. The CDR3 is 15 residues long. Germline V gives CDR1 MNHEY, CDR2 SVGAGI. The V and J ends lost 7 bases and 2 bases, in that order; junction bases with no gene match: 6. CDR3 nucleotides: TGTGCCAGCACCGTCGACAGGGGAAACACCGGGGAGCTGTTTTTT. Translated: CASTVDRGNTGELFF.